Below are 21 T cell receptor beta chains sequenced from a single sample in a study of cytomegalovirus exposure and HLA in healthy donors. PCR was performed using 60 Vbeta and 13 Jbeta primers. The table came from immunoSEQ multiplex PCR; TCRdb's copy has only in-frame clones and leaves some out. Found here are 110,000 or so clones, about 77% of them singletons; the top ten hold approximately 5%. The specimen was PBMCs. The receptors stem from a woman younger than 45 in good health and CMV-seropositive.

This clone was picked up one time. This sequence joins TRBV13 and TRBJ2-3, with TRBD2 matching 16 bases. This CDR3 spans 18 amino acids. CDR1 PRHDT and CDR2 FYEKMQ come from the germline V gene (reference sequence). V dropped 5 bases and J dropped 5; count of bases not matched to a gene: 10. The CDR3 loop is CASSAGTSGGAMIDTQYF. For the CDR3, the DNA is TGTGCCAGCAGCGCTGGGACTAGCGGGGGGGCCATGATAGATACGCAGTATTTT.

This clone was found a few times. The rearrangement uses TRBV27 and TRBJ2-7; 9 bases fit TRBD2. The germline gives CDR1 MNHEY, CDR2 SMNVEV (reference sequence). Germline trimming cut 3 bases from V and 5 bases from J; bases unmatched to any gene: 5. The CDR3 sequence is 14 residues long. CDR3 sequence (DNA): TGTGCCAGCAGTTTGGGACTAGCTCCCCACGAGCAGTACTTC. It translates to CASSLGLAPHEQYF.

The genes are TRBV10-2 and TRBJ2-2; maybe TRBD1 (7 bases). CDR1 and CDR2 (germline): WSHSY, SAAADI. This CDR3 contains 15 residues. Trimming pared 3 bases from V and 4 bases from J, leaving 12 bases between. The CDR3 reads CASSDAGGGTGELFF. For the CDR3, the DNA is TGCGCCAGCAGTGACGCAGGGGGAGGCACCGGGGAGCTGTTTTTT.

This clone came up once. V is TRBV7-6 and J is TRBJ1-3; D not resolved. The V end was cut by 2 bases, the J end by 0 bases, with 17 bases between. CDR1 and CDR2 from the germline V gene are SGHVS and FNYEAQ. The CDR3 is 18 residues long. CDR3 sequence: CASSLTTPVYGSGNTIYF. The CDR3 DNA reads TGTGCCAGCAGCTTAACTACCCCTGTTTATGGCTCTGGAAACACCATATATTTT.

This clone appeared a single time. The J gene is TRBJ1-4, the V gene TRBV6-1; 7 positions agree with TRBD1. V gave up 7 bases and J gave up 5 bases; unmatched junction bases: 10. CDR3 length: 15 residues. CDR1 is MNHNS, CDR2 SASEGT, per germline. This CDR3 is CASKNIDRVNEKLFF. The DNA of the CDR3 is TGTGCCAGCAAAAATATAGACAGGGTGAATGAAAAACTGTTTTTT.

The J gene is TRBJ2-5, the V gene TRBV5-1; maybe TRBD2 (6 bases). The V and J ends lost 1 base and 1 base respectively, with 8 bases between them. There are 14 residues in the CDR3. Germline V lookup: CDR1 SGHRS, CDR2 YFSETQ. The CDR3 is CASSLRGLQETQYF. The CDR3 DNA reads TGCGCCAGCAGCTTGCGGGGACTCCAAGAGACCCAGTACTTC. The variable domain in full, with the rest retrieved from reference TRBV5-1 and TRBJ2-5, is KAGVTQTPRYLIKTRGQQVTLSCSPISGHRSVSWYQQTPGQGLQFLFEYFSETQRNKGNFPGRFSGRQFSNSRSEMNVSTLELGDSALYLCASSLRGLQETQYFGPGTRLLVL.

The chain recombines TRBV7-2 with TRBJ2-3; 9 nucleotides agree with TRBD2. Trimming took 5 bases from V and 7 from J; bases not matched to a gene: 16. The CDR3 totals 17 residues. The germline V gene encodes CDR1 SGHTA and CDR2 FQGNSA. The CDR3 loop reads CASSQASGGAGGNTQYF. The CDR3, as DNA: TGTGCCAGCAGCCAAGCAAGTGGGGGAGCGGGAGGTAATACGCAGTATTTT.

This clone has a single count. This sequence joins TRBV7-9 and TRBJ2-7, with 8 bases matching TRBD1. The CDR3 runs to 14 residues. J lost 6 bases, V lost 5 bases, and 9 bases had no gene match. CDR1 is SEHNR, CDR2 FQNEAQ, per germline (reference sequence). The CDR3 region is CASSDSGTGGEQYF. DNA for the CDR3: TGTGCCAGCAGCGACTCCGGGACAGGAGGCGAGCAGTACTTC. The entire variable domain, with the rest obtained from reference TRBV7-9 and TRBJ2-7, is as follows: DTGVSQNPRHKITKRGQNVTFRCDPISEHNRLYWYRQTLGQGPEFLTYFQNEAQLEKSRLLSDRFSAERPKGSFSTLEIQRTEQGDSAMYLCASSDSGTGGEQYFGPGTRLTVT.

The V call is TRBV6-5, the J call TRBJ1-2, with TRBD1 matching 8 bases. The CDR3 sequence is 13 residues long. The junction had 2 bases not matched to a gene; V was cut back by 2 bases and J by 6 bases. Germline CDR1 and CDR2: MNHEY and SVGAGI. For the CDR3, the DNA is TGTGCCAGCAGTTACACAGGGGGAGATGGCTACACCTTC. Its translation is CASSYTGGDGYTF.

J is TRBJ2-2 and V is TRBV6-6; 11 positions agree with TRBD2. V trimming: 8 bases; J trimming: 5 bases; junction bases outside the gene matches: 4. The CDR3 loop spans 14 amino acids. Germline assignment: CDR1 MNHNY and CDR2 SVGAGI (reference sequence). CDR3 amino acids: CASAGTSGTGELFF. The CDR3 DNA sequence: TGTGCCAGCGCGGGGACTAGCGGTACCGGGGAGCTGTTTTTT.

V is TRBV7-2 and J is TRBJ1-2; TRBD1 matches 7 bases. Germline CDR1 is SGHTA and CDR2 is FQGNSA. After removal of 6 bases from V and 8 bases from J, the junction contained 15 bases not matched to a gene. This CDR3 has 15 residues. In nucleotides, the CDR3 is TGTGCCAGCAGGGTTCCGAGGGGGCGTCGTCTCGGCTACACCTTC. Amino acid sequence: CASRVPRGRRLGYTF.

Points on this clone: Within the sample, other DNA sequences also encode this same CDR3. The genes are TRBV19 and TRBJ1-5, with a possible D match to TRBD1 (5 bases). V lost 6 bases and J lost 1, with 19 bases in between. The CDR3 loop spans 17 amino acids. Germline V gene data show CDR1 as LNHDA and CDR2 as SQIVND (reference sequence). The CDR3 DNA reads as TGTGCCAGTAGCCCCAAAAGACAGTCCGCAAGCAATCAGCCCCAGCATTTT. Amino acid sequence: CASSPKRQSASNQPQHF.

The genes are TRBV7-2 and TRBJ2-7; 7 positions agree with TRBD1. In germline, CDR1 is SGHTA, CDR2 FQGNSA. The CDR3 has 15 residues. V dropped 2 bases and J dropped 1; count of bases not matched to a gene: 5. The CDR3 DNA reads TGTGCCAGCAGCTTAAACTCGGGACAGTCCTACGAGCAGTACTTC. Translation: CASSLNSGQSYEQYF.

The J gene is TRBJ1-1, the V gene TRBV6-5; the match to TRBD1 covers 7 bases. The CDR3 length is 13 residues. CDR1 is MNHEY, CDR2 SVGAGI, per germline. The V and J ends lost 8 bases and 4 bases, in that order; junction bases with no gene match: 7. The CDR3: CASQRQGITEAFF. CDR3 DNA sequence: TGTGCCAGCCAGAGACAGGGAATCACTGAAGCTTTCTTT.

The genes are TRBV19 and TRBJ2-6, with D uncertain. Germline CDR1 reads LNHDA; CDR2 reads SQIVND (reference sequence). V was trimmed by 3 bases and J by 0 bases, leaving 6 bases between them. This CDR3 is built from 15 residues. The CDR3 bases are TGTGCCAGTAGTATGTACAGCTCTGGGGCCAACGTCCTGACTTTC. Translating it yields CASSMYSSGANVLTF.

This chain joins TRBV6-5 and TRBJ1-1, with unresolved D. The CDR3 runs to 14 residues. Deletions cut 2 bases from V and 3 bases from J, with 10 bases between. Germline values: CDR1 MNHEY, CDR2 SVGAGI. CDR3 nucleotide sequence: TGTGCCAGCAGTTACACACGACGGGACACTGAAGCTTTCTTT. It translates to CASSYTRRDTEAFF.

V usage is TRBV9 and J usage is TRBJ2-2, with 10 bases identical to TRBD2. Germline CDR1 is SGDLS and CDR2 is YYNGEE. This CDR3 region has 13 residues. The V gene end was trimmed by 6 bases and the J gene end by 7 bases; junction bases not matched to a gene: 3. The CDR3 DNA is TGTGCCAGCACCGGACTAGCGGTCGGGGAGCTGTTTTTT. This translates into CASTGLAVGELFF.

This chain connects TRBV6-1 to TRBJ1-3; 9 bases match TRBD1. CDR3 length: 15 amino acids. Germline CDR1 MNHNS, CDR2 SASEGT. V shed 6 bases and J 1 base; nucleotides not matched to a gene: 4. The CDR3 bases are TGTGCCAGCAGCATGGGGACAGGGTCTGGAAACACCATATATTTT. This sequence encodes CASSMGTGSGNTIYF.

The V and J genes are TRBV29-1 and TRBJ1-2; D is possibly TRBD1 (5 bases). The CDR3 contains 14 residues. V was trimmed by 6 bases and J by 4 bases, leaving 18 bases between them. Germline V gene sequence: CDR1 SQVTM, CDR2 ANQGSEA. The CDR3 region is CSVPTDKGTYGYTF. The CDR3 DNA reads as TGCAGCGTGCCTACGGACAAGGGTACCTATGGCTACACCTTC.

This clone is a singleton in its sample. V gene TRBV29-1 combines with J gene TRBJ2-7, with D perhaps TRBD1 (6 bases). The germline CDR1 and CDR2 sequences are SQVTM and ANQGSEA. With 6 bases removed from V and 2 bases from J, the gap between germline ends came to 8 bases. The CDR3 is made up of 11 amino acids. The CDR3 sequence: CSVGAAYEQYF. As DNA, the CDR3 is TGCAGCGTGGGGGCCGCCTACGAGCAGTACTTC.

CDR3 nucleotides: TGTGCCAGCAGCTTAGGACAGATAGCTAACTATGGCTACACCTTC. As protein: CASSLGQIANYGYTF. This sequence joins TRBV13 and TRBJ1-2; no definite D call. V was cut by 0 bases and J by 0 bases, with 8 bases left in between. This CDR3 region has 15 residues. Per the germline V gene, CDR1 is PRHDT and CDR2 is FYEKMQ (reference sequence).